This T cell receptor beta chain is from a study of identical twins. This clonotype has more than one count but fewer than ten. Its matching antigen is unknown. Each donor (without exception) was a healthy Caucasian. TCRdb ran MiXCR on the 5' RACE reads and lists one entry per CDR3 protein. Altogether some 660,000 distinct CDR3 sequences are present, under 9% being singletons, with the ten largest covering more than 0.75%. Study-level results: Out-of-frame alpha sequences that twins shared showed excess low generation probability. The same donors were not followed; conclusions instead depended on cross-sectional statistical analysis. Models came in too low on out-of-frame TCR alpha sharing in monozygotic twins.

V shed 5 bases and J shed 5 bases, with 17 bases lying between them. Germline lookup yields CDR1 MNHNS and CDR2 SASEGT. The CDR3 has 15 residues. This sample also belongs to another study, concerning yellow fever vaccine responses in identical twins.

This clonotype was sampled from a woman aged 18-29 years in good health. Sequenced input: PBMCs. The gene calls are TRBV6-1 and TRBJ2-3, with D possibly being TRBD1 or TRBD2 (5 bases each). As DNA, the CDR3 is TGTGCCAGCAGTCAGACGGGACCAGAGATAGATACGCAGTATTTT. It specifies CASSQTGPEIDTQYF.